These 24 T cell receptor beta chains came from one sample sequenced in a study of cytomegalovirus exposure and HLA in healthy donors. This table comes from immunoSEQ multiplex PCR, and its TCRdb copy is limited to in-frame clones, with some not included. The sample records roughly 330,000 clones, about 90% being singletons. The sequenced sample consisted of PBMCs. These receptors were obtained from a woman in her thirties in good health and CMV-seropositive.

The chain is built from TRBV30 and TRBJ2-2; the D is unclear. V gave up 5 bases and J gave up 6 bases, with 19 bases separating them. Germline lookup yields CDR1 GTSNPN and CDR2 SVGIG (reference sequence). The CDR3 is 15 residues long. In DNA, the CDR3 is TGTGCCTGGGGTTGGTCACCCCTGGTCGCCGGGGAGCTGTTTTTT. This encodes CAWGWSPLVAGELFF. The full variable domain, completed using reference TRBV30 and TRBJ2-2, is SQTIHQWPATLVQPVGSPLSLECTVEGTSNPNLYWYRQAAGRGLQLLFYSVGIGQISSEVPQNLSASRPQDRQFILSSKKLLLSDSGFYLCAWGWSPLVAGELFFGEGSRLTVL.

The rearrangement joins TRBV4-3 to TRBJ2-3; 10 bases are a match to TRBD2. Germline CDR1 LGHNA, CDR2 YSLEER. The CDR3 loop spans 16 amino acids. Trimming cost V 4 bases and J 1 base; bases outside gene matches: 5. Here the CDR3 reads CASSPAGTSGTDTQYF. CDR3 DNA: TGCGCCAGCAGCCCCGCCGGGACTAGCGGCACAGATACGCAGTATTTT.

The V gene is TRBV28, the J gene TRBJ1-5, with D possibly TRBD1 on 5 matching bases. The CDR3 consists of 12 residues. CDR1 is MDHEN and CDR2 is SYDVKM in the germline V gene. Trimming pared 8 bases from V and 7 bases from J, leaving 12 bases between. Here the CDR3 DNA reads TGTGCCAGCGCGAGGGGCTGGCAGCCCCAGCATTTT. Its protein is CASARGWQPQHF. Full variable domain (missing parts from reference TRBV28 and TRBJ1-5): DVKVTQSSRYLVKRTGEKVFLECVQDMDHENMFWYRQDPGLGLRLIYFSYDVKMKEKGDIPEGYSVSREKKERFSLILESASTNQTSMYLCASARGWQPQHFGDGTRLSIL.

The chain has TRBV25-1 and TRBJ1-6, with D possibly being TRBD1 (5 bases). From germline, CDR1 is MGHDK and CDR2 SYGVNS. The CDR3 length is 15 residues. Trimming removed 0 bases at V and 10 bases at J, with 13 bases between. The CDR3 bases are TGTGCCAGCAGTGAATATCGGGGGGGAGGGTCACCCCTCCACTTT. Translated: CASSEYRGGGSPLHF. Complete variable domain (other parts from reference TRBV25-1 and TRBJ1-6): EADIYQTPRYLVIGTGKKITLECSQTMGHDKMYWYQQDPGMELHLIHYSYGVNSTEKGDLSSESTVSRIRTEHFPLTLESARPSHTSQYLCASSEYRGGGSPLHFGNGTRLTVT.

J is TRBJ2-2 and V is TRBV27, with 9 nucleotides matching TRBD2. The CDR3 has 18 residues. Germline lookup yields CDR1 MNHEY and CDR2 SMNVEV (reference sequence). Unmatched junction bases numbered 6, after V lost 1 base and J lost 0 bases. CDR3 nucleotides: TGTGCCAGCAGTTTATTGATCCCTAGCGGGGCGAACACCGGGGAGCTGTTTTTT. Residues: CASSLLIPSGANTGELFF.

V and J are TRBV2 and TRBJ2-1; 10 bases fit TRBD2. The CDR3 length is 15 residues. Trimming at V came to 7 bases and at J to 1 base, leaving 4 bases not matched to a gene. Looked up from germline, CDR1 is SNHLY and CDR2 is FYNNEI. CDR3 DNA: TGTGCCAGCACCACAGCGGGGGGGTCCTACAATGAGCAGTTCTTC. This translates into CASTTAGGSYNEQFF.

This clone showed up just a few times. The J gene is TRBJ2-5, the V gene TRBV18, with 7 bases matching TRBD1. From germline, CDR1 is KGHSH and CDR2 LQKENI. This CDR3 is built from 14 residues. Trimming removed 1 base from V and 4 bases from J; junction bases left unmatched: 3. CDR3 nucleotides: TGTGCCAGCTCACCACACAGGGGAAGAGAGACCCAGTACTTC. As protein: CASSPHRGRETQYF.

The chain carries TRBV19 and TRBJ1-5; D might be TRBD1 (6 bases). Germline values: CDR1 LNHDA, CDR2 SQIVND (reference sequence). Trimming removed 5 bases at V and 1 base at J, with 9 bases between. This CDR3 has 14 amino acids. Here the CDR3 reads CASSEGDSNQPQHF. The CDR3 DNA reads as TGTGCCAGTAGTGAGGGGGACAGCAATCAGCCCCAGCATTTT. Complete variable domain (other parts from reference TRBV19 and TRBJ1-5): DGGITQSPKYLFRKEGQNVTLSCEQNLNHDAMYWYRQDPGQGLRLIYYSQIVNDFQKGDIAEGYSVSREKKESFPLTVTSAQKNPTAFYLCASSEGDSNQPQHFGDGTRLSIL.

The CDR3 spells CASSPQKFPGEHGYTF. The CDR3 region has the DNA TGTGCCAGCAGCCCCCAAAAGTTCCCAGGGGAGCATGGCTACACCTTC. The chain joins TRBV7-2 to TRBJ1-2; TRBD1 might be the D (6 bases). V shed 5 bases and J shed 6 bases, with 22 bases lying between them. The germline gives CDR1 SGHTA, CDR2 FQGNSA. The CDR3 runs to 16 residues.

The CDR3 DNA reads TGCGCCAGCAGCGTTGGGTGGCGGACAGGGAACGACCCTAACTATGGCTACACCTTC. This codes for CASSVGWRTGNDPNYGYTF. This chain connects TRBV5-1 to TRBJ1-2; 8 positions match TRBD1. The V gene end was trimmed by 4 bases and the J gene end by 0 bases; junction bases not matched to a gene: 17. CDR1 and CDR2 (germline): SGHRS, YFSETQ. There are 19 residues in the CDR3.

CDR3 DNA sequence: TGTGCCAGCTCACCACCGCAAAGGACACCCGACTACGAGCAGTACTTC. Protein: CASSPPQRTPDYEQYF. V is TRBV18 and J is TRBJ2-7, with D perhaps matching TRBD1 (5 bases). The CDR3 consists of 16 residues. V was trimmed by 0 bases and J by 3 bases, leaving 15 bases between them. Germline CDR1 is KGHSH and CDR2 is LQKENI.

This clone was observed a handful of times. This chain joins TRBV7-9 and TRBJ1-2, with D perhaps TRBD1 (5 bases). Germline V lookup: CDR1 SEHNR, CDR2 FQNEAQ (reference sequence). The V end was cut by 10 bases, the J end by 9 bases, with 12 bases between. The length of the CDR3 is 10 residues. This chain's CDR3 is CATGGLSYTF. Here the CDR3 DNA reads TGTGCCACGGGGGGGTTGAGCTACACCTTC.

This clone was counted once. The chain has TRBV30 and TRBJ1-1; D is perhaps TRBD1 (5 bases). V was clipped by 4 bases and J by 10 bases, with 19 bases between them. CDR3 length: 13 residues. Per germline, CDR1 GTSNPN and CDR2 SVGIG (reference sequence). The CDR3 coding sequence is TGTGCCTGGACAACGGCTTTCACCGGGGCAGCTTTCTTT. It encodes CAWTTAFTGAAFF.

V and J are TRBV13 and TRBJ1-6; D may be TRBD1 (5 bases). Germline CDR1 is PRHDT and CDR2 is FYEKMQ (reference sequence). Trimming took 2 bases from V and 13 from J, leaving 15 bases between them. This CDR3 region has 14 residues. The CDR3 here is CASSLIQVGEPLHF. The DNA for the CDR3 is TGTGCCAGCAGCTTAATCCAAGTAGGGGAGCCCCTCCACTTT.

The rearrangement links TRBV7-2 to TRBJ1-1, with D tentatively TRBD1 (6 bases). Trimming pared 5 bases from V and 6 bases from J, leaving 16 bases between. This CDR3 spans 14 amino acids. Germline loops: CDR1 SGHTA, CDR2 FQGNSA. Here the CDR3 DNA reads TGTGCCAGCAGCACCAAACAGGGAACCGCTGAAGCTTTCTTT. Translation gives CASSTKQGTAEAFF.

This rearrangement joins TRBV4-2 to TRBJ2-7; D gene unclear. V lost 0 bases and J lost 5, with 8 bases in between. CDR1 is LGHNA, CDR2 YNFKEQ, per germline. The CDR3 spans 13 residues. CDR3 residues: CASSQDLPNEQYF. CDR3 sequence (DNA): TGTGCCAGCAGCCAAGATTTGCCGAACGAGCAGTACTTC.

The J gene is TRBJ2-1, the V gene TRBV9, with 10 bases identical to TRBD2. The germline CDR1 and CDR2 sequences are SGDLS and YYNGEE. V lost 2 bases, J lost 10 bases, and 9 bases stayed unmatched. The CDR3 consists of 15 residues. The CDR3 coding sequence is TGTGCCAGCAGCGTTACTTTAACTAGCGGGGAAGAGCAGTTCTTC. It is translated as CASSVTLTSGEEQFF.

The chain couples TRBV30 to TRBJ1-1; D is unresolved. Per the germline V gene, CDR1 is GTSNPN and CDR2 is SVGIG (reference sequence). Trimming cost V 0 bases and J 5 bases, with 10 bases left between them. This CDR3 contains 13 residues. CDR3 sequence reads: CAWSVNFWTEAFF. The CDR3 DNA reads as TGTGCCTGGAGTGTTAATTTTTGGACTGAAGCTTTCTTT. Together with reference TRBV30 and TRBJ1-1, the CDR3 gives the full variable domain: SQTIHQWPATLVQPVGSPLSLECTVEGTSNPNLYWYRQAAGRGLQLLFYSVGIGQISSEVPQNLSASRPQDRQFILSSKKLLLSDSGFYLCAWSVNFWTEAFFGQGTRLTVV.

The rearrangement joins TRBV7-2 to TRBJ2-2; tentatively, D is TRBD1 or TRBD2 (5 bases each). The length of the CDR3 is 15 residues. Trimming shortened V by 5 bases and J by 0 bases, and 10 bases separated the two germline ends. Germline values: CDR1 SGHTA, CDR2 FQGNSA. Written as DNA, the CDR3 is TGTGCCAGCAGCCCCGGGACGGCGAACACCGGGGAGCTGTTTTTT. As protein: CASSPGTANTGELFF.

This chain connects TRBV23-1 to TRBJ2-3; 11 bases align to TRBD2. TRBV23-1 is placed among ORFs of uncertain function. V trimming: 4 bases; J trimming: 5 bases; junction bases outside the gene matches: 8. The length of the CDR3 is 16 residues. The CDR3 DNA reads as TGCGCCAGCAGTCCACTGCTAGCGGGGGGCGAAGATACGCAGTATTTT. Amino acids: CASSPLLAGGEDTQYF.

The chain uses TRBV28 and TRBJ1-2, with D maybe TRBD1 (5 bases). The CDR3 is 10 residues long. The V end was cut by 11 bases, the J end by 4 bases, with 8 bases between. Germline CDR1 MDHEN, CDR2 SYDVKM. The CDR3: CAVQAYGYTF. For the CDR3, the DNA is TGTGCCGTACAGGCCTATGGCTACACCTTC.

A single count supports this clone. J is TRBJ1-2 and V is TRBV6-5; 8 bases agree with TRBD1. From germline, CDR1 is MNHEY and CDR2 SVGAGI. The CDR3 length is 15 residues. The ends lost 5 bases at V and 4 bases at J; junction bases unmatched: 9. CDR3 nucleotide sequence: TGTGCCAGCAGTACAGACAGGGGTCCTAGCTATGGCTACACCTTC. It is translated as CASSTDRGPSYGYTF.

This sequence joins TRBV5-6 and TRBJ2-7, with D unresolved. This CDR3 has 13 residues. With 4 bases removed from V and 6 bases from J, the gap between germline ends came to 14 bases. Germline lookup yields CDR1 SGHDT and CDR2 YYEEEE. This chain's CDR3 is CASSPLGGVEQYF. The CDR3 DNA is TGTGCCAGCAGCCCTCTCGGTGGGGTCGAGCAGTACTTC.

This chain uses TRBV7-2 with TRBJ2-3; 15 positions match TRBD2. From germline, CDR1 is SGHTA and CDR2 FQGNSA. V gave up 4 bases and J gave up 3 bases; unmatched junction bases: 5. The CDR3 spans 17 residues. The CDR3 is CASSSGLAGGRTDTQYF. CDR3 bases: TGTGCCAGCAGCTCGGGACTAGCGGGAGGCCGTACAGATACGCAGTATTTT.